Listed below are T cell receptor beta chains from one sample, sequenced in a study of T cell responses to AZD1222 COVID-19 vaccine. Here immunoSEQ multiplex PCR was the method, and the copy in TCRdb shows in-frame clones only, minus some. Of about 120,000 clones in the sample, 75% to 90% are singletons; the top ten hold about 2.5%. Sequencing used peripheral blood, obtained 28 days after the second AZD1222 dose. Receptor source: an adult who received the AZD1222 COVID-19 vaccine. The CDR3 runs from the conserved cysteine through the conserved F or W.

j_gene: TRBJ2-2; v_gene: TRBV11-3; CDR3aa: CASSNTPNTGELFF
j_gene: TRBJ2-7; v_gene: TRBV25-1; CDR3aa: CASRRDRGSYEQYF
j_gene: TRBJ1-1; v_gene: TRBV12-3/TRBV12-4; CDR3aa: CASSLGGRVSFF
j_gene: TRBJ2-7; v_gene: TRBV29-1; CDR3aa: CSVARTGASYEQYF
j_gene: TRBJ2-7; v_gene: TRBV7-2; CDR3aa: CASSPVGQSYEQYF
j_gene: TRBJ2-1; v_gene: TRBV7-2; CDR3aa: CASSLGLGSSEQFF
j_gene: TRBJ2-7; v_gene: TRBV5-5; CDR3aa: CASSLANRQIPLEQYF
j_gene: TRBJ1-2; v_gene: TRBV19; CDR3aa: CATAGQGYYGYTF
j_gene: TRBJ2-7; v_gene: TRBV3-1/TRBV3-2; CDR3aa: CASSQRASYEQYF
j_gene: TRBJ2-5; v_gene: TRBV24-1; CDR3aa: CATSGTAQETQYF
j_gene: TRBJ1-3; v_gene: TRBV19; CDR3aa: CASSTTTGVSGNTIYF
j_gene: TRBJ2-7; v_gene: TRBV5-4; CDR3aa: CASSRGGFPSEQYF
j_gene: TRBJ2-4; v_gene: TRBV15; CDR3aa: CATSREQFIAKNIQYF